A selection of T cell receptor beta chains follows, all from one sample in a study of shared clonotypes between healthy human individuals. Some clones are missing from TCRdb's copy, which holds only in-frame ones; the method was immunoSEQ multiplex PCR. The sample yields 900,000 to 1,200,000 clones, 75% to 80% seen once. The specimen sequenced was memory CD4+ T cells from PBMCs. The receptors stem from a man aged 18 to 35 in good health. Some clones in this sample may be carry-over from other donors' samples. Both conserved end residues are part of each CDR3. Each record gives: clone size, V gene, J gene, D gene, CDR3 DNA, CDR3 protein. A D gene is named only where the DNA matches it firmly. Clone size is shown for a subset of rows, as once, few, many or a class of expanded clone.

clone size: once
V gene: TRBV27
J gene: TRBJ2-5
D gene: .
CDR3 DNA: TGTGCCAGCAGTTCGAGAAGGGCCGTGGAGACCCAGCACTTC
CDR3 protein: CASSSRRAVETQHF

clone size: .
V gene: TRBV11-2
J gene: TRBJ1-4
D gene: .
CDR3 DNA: TGTGCCAGCAGCTTATTATCCGGGGTTAGTGAAAAACTGTTTTTT
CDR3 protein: CASSLLSGVSEKLFF

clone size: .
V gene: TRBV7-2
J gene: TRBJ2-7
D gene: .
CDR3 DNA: TGTGCCAGCAGCCTCGGGCCGTCCCAGCAGTACTTC
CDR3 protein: CASSLGPSQQYF

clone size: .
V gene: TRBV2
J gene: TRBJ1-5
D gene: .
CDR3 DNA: TGTGCCAGCAGTGCGAGCAGGGAAACGGGTCAGCCCCAGCATTTT
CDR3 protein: CASSASRETGQPQHF

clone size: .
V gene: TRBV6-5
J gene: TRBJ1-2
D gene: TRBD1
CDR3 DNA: TGTGCCAGCAGATCCATGACAGGGAACTATGGCTACACCTTC
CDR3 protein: CASRSMTGNYGYTF

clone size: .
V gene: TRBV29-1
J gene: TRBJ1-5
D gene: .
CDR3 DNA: TGCAGCGCCGGGGACCATTTCGGGGGGAATCAGCCCCAGCATTTT
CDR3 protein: CSAGDHFGGNQPQHF

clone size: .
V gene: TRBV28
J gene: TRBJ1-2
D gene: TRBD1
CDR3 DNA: TGTGCCAGTAGGGACAGCTTATATGGCTACACCTTC
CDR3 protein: CASRDSLYGYTF

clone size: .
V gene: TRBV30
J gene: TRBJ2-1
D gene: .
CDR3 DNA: TGTGCCCAGCAGGAGACCTCCTACAATGAGCAGTTCTTC
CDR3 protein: CAQQETSYNEQFF

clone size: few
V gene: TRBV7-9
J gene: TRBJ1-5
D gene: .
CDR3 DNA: TGTGCCAGCAGCTTCTCAGGGGACGGTCAGCCCCAGCATTTT
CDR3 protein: CASSFSGDGQPQHF

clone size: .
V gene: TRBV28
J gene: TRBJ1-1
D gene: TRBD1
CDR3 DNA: TGTGCCAGCAGTCCAGGGACAGTAGCTTTCTTT
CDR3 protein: CASSPGTVAFF

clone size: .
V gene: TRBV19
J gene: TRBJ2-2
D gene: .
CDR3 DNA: TGTGCCAGTAGTAGGCAGAGACCCACCGGGGAGCTGTTTTTT
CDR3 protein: CASSRQRPTGELFF

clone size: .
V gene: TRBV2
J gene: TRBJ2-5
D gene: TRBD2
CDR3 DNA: TGTGCCAAAAGGACTAGCGGACAAGAGACCCAGTACTTC
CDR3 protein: CAKRTSGQETQYF

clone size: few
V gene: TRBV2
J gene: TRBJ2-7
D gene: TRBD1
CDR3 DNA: TGTGCCAGCAGTGCCGGGACAGGGGGCGAGCAGTACTTC
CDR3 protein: CASSAGTGGEQYF

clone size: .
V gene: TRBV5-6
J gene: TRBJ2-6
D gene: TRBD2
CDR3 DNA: TGTGCCAGCAGCTTGTCTAGCGGGAGCTCTGGGGCCAACGTCCTGACTTTC
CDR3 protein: CASSLSSGSSGANVLTF

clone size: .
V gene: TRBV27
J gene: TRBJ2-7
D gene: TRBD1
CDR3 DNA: TGTGCCAGCAGTAGATGGGACAGTTCCTACGAGCAGTACTTC
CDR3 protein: CASSRWDSSYEQYF

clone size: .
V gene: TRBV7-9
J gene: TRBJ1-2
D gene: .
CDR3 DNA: TGTGCCAGCACCATGTCGGGCCCGAATGGCTACACCTTC
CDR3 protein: CASTMSGPNGYTF